This TCR beta chain appears in the sequencing data of a study of cytomegalovirus exposure and HLA in healthy donors. Looking at the study overall: Approximately 180 million T cells yielded approximately 100 million unique TCR beta sequences, as an earlier analysis found. Points from the study as a whole: A later analysis reportedly found that, within productive TCRs, an Asian-associated ancestry cluster had fewer N-insertions than the mean observed across the 666 donors. Available immune exposure information was restricted to CMV serostatus only.

About this clone: Its specificity is not known.

PCR amplification relied on 60 Vbeta primers (plus 13 Jbeta primers). Data came from immunoSEQ multiplex PCR; TCRdb stores just in-frame clones and leaves some out. The table lists some 150,000 clones, approximately 82% of them singletons. Trimming removed 6 bases from V and 4 bases from J; junction bases left unmatched: 4. This CDR3 is built from 15 residues. In germline, CDR1 is KGHSH, CDR2 LQKENI. V gene TRBV18 combines with J gene TRBJ2-5; 14 bases are shared with TRBD2. Sequencing was carried out using PBMCs. The receptor was isolated from a man between 25 and 39 years old in good health and CMV-seropositive. The chain's CDR3 is CASSIGLAGGETQYF. The DNA for the CDR3 is TGTGCCAGCTCGATCGGACTAGCGGGGGGAGAGACCCAGTACTTC.